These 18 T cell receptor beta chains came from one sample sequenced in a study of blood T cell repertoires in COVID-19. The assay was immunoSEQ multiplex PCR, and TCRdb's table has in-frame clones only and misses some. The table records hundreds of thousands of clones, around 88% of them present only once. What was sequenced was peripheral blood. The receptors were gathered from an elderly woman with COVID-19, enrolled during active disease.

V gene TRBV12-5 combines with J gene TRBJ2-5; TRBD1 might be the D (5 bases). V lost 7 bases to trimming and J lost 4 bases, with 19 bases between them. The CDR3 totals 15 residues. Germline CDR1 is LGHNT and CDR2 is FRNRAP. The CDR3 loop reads CASAPQGPSRETQYF. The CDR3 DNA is TGTGCTAGTGCCCCCCAGGGCCCCTCTAGAGAGACCCAGTACTTC.

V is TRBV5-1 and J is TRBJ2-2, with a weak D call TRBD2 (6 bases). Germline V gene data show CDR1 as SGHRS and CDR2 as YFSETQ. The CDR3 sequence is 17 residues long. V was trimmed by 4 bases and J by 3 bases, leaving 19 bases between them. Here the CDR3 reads CASSLTSSSVDTGELFF. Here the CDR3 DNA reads TGCGCCAGCAGCCTCACGTCCTCTAGCGTAGACACCGGGGAGCTGTTTTTT. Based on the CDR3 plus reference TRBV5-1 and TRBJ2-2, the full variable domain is KAGVTQTPRYLIKTRGQQVTLSCSPISGHRSVSWYQQTPGQGLQFLFEYFSETQRNKGNFPGRFSGRQFSNSRSEMNVSTLELGDSALYLCASSLTSSSVDTGELFFGEGSRLTVL.

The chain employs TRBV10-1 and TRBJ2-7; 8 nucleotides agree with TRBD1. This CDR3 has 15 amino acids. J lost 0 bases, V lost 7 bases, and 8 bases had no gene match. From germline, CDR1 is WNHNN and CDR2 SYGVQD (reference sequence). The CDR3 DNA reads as TGCGCCAGCACCTTAACCGGACAGGGCTCCTACGAGCAGTACGTC. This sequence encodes CASTLTGQGSYEQYV.

The CDR3 coding sequence is TGTGCCTGGCAACTTCAGGGTACCCATGGCTACACCTTC. Amino acid sequence: CAWQLQGTHGYTF. The rearrangement links TRBV30 to TRBJ1-2; D perhaps matches TRBD1 (5 bases). Germline-derived CDR1 and CDR2 are GTSNPN and SVGIG (reference sequence). V lost 5 bases and J lost 6, with 16 bases in between. This CDR3 contains 13 residues.

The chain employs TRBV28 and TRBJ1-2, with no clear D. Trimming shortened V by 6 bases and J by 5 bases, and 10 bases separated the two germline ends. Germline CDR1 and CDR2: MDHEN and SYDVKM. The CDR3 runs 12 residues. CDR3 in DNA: TGTGCCAGCAGCATTAGAGAGTATGGCTACACCTTC. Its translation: CASSIREYGYTF.

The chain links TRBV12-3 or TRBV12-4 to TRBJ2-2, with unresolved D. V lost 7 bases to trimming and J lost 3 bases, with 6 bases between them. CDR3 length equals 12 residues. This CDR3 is CASIPDTGELFF. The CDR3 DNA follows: TGTGCCAGCATCCCAGACACCGGGGAGCTGTTTTTT.

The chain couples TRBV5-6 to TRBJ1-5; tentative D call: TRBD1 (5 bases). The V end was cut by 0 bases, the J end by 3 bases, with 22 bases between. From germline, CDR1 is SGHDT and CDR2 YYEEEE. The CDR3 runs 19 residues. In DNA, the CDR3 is TGTGCCAGCAGCTTGGGGGTGAGGTCGGTCAGGGATTACAATCAGCCCCAGCATTTT. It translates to CASSLGVRSVRDYNQPQHF.

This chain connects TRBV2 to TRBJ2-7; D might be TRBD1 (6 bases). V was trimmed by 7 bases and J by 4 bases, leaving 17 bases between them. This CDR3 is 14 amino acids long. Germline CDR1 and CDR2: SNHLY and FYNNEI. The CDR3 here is CASKKTGSVYEQYF. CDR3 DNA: TGTGCCAGCAAGAAGACAGGCAGTGTATACGAGCAGTACTTC. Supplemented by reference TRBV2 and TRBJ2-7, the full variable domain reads EPEVTQTPSHQVTQMGQEVILRCVPISNHLYFYWYRQILGQKVEFLVSFYNNEISEKSEIFDDQFSVERPDGSNFTLKIRSTKLEDSAMYFCASKKTGSVYEQYFGPGTRLTVT.

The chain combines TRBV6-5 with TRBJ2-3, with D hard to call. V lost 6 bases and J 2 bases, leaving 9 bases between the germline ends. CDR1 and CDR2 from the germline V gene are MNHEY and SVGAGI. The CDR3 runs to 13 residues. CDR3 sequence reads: CASSGRNTDTQYF. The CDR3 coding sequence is TGTGCCAGCAGCGGCAGGAACACAGATACGCAGTATTTT.

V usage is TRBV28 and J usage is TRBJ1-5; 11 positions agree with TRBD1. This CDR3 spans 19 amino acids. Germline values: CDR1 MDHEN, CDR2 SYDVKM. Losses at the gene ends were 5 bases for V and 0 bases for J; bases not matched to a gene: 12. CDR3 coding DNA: TGTGCCAGCAGTCCTTTTGGACAGGGGGCTGCTTATAGCAATCAGCCCCAGCATTTT. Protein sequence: CASSPFGQGAAYSNQPQHF.

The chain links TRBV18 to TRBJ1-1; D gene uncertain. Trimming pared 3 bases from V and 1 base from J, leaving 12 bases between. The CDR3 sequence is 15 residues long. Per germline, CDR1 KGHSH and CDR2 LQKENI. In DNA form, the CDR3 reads TGTGCCAGCTCACCGAGCGGGTTGGGGAACACTGAAGCTTTCTTT. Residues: CASSPSGLGNTEAFF. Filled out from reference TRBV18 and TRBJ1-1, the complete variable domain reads NAGVMQNPRHLVRRRGQEARLRCSPMKGHSHVYWYRQLPEEGLKFMVYLQKENIIDESGMPKERFSAEFPKEGPSILRIQQVVRGDSAAYFCASSPSGLGNTEAFFGQGTRLTVV.

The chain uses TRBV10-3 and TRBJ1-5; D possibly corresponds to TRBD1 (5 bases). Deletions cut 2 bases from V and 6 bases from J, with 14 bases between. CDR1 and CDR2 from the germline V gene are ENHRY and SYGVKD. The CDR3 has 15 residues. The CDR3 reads CAISEDSTASQPQHF. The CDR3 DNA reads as TGTGCCATCAGTGAGGACAGCACTGCCTCTCAGCCCCAGCATTTT.

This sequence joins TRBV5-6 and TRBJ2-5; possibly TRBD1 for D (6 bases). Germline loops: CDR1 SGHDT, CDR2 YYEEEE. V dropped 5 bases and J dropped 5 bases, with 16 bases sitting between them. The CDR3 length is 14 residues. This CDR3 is CASRVTQGFETQYF. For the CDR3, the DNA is TGTGCCAGCAGAGTAACACAGGGATTTGAGACCCAGTACTTC.

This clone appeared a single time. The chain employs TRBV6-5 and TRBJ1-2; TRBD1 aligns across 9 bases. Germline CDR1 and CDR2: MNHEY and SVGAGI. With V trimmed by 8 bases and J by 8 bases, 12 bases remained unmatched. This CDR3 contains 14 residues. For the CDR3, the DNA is TGTGCCAGCCACACAGGGGGCGCACTCAGAGGCTACACCTTC. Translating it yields CASHTGGALRGYTF.

The CDR3 nucleotides read TGTGCCAGCAGGCTAAGCTCTGGAAACACCATATATTTT. Its translation: CASRLSSGNTIYF. The chain is built from TRBV12-3 or TRBV12-4 and TRBJ1-3; no clear D gene. Trimming pared 6 bases from V and 0 bases from J, leaving 6 bases between. The CDR3 spans 13 residues.

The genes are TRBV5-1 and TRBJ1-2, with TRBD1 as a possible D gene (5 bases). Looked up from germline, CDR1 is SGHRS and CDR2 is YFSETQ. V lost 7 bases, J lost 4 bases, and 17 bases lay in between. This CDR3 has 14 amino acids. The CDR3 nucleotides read TGCGCCAGCTCTACTTCGGGGGTGGGCTATGGCTACACCTTC. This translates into CASSTSGVGYGYTF.

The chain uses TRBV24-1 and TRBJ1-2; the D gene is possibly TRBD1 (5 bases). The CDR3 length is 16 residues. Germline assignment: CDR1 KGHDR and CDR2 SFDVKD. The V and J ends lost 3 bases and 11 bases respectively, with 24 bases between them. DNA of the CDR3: TGTGCCACCAGTGATCCGGTGGGGGTAAATTCGGGGGAGTACACCTTC. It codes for CATSDPVGVNSGEYTF.

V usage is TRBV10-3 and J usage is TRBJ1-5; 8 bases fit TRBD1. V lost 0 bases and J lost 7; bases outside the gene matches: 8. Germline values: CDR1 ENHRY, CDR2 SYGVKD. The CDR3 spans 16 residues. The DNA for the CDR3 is TGTGCCATCAGTGAGTCGACAGGGGAAGTCAGGCAGCCCCAGCATTTT. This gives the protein CAISESTGEVRQPQHF.